Listed below are T cell receptor beta chains from one sample, sequenced in a study of CD8 T cells in Susac syndrome. Using its own MiXCR run on the immunoSEQ multiplex PCR reads, TCRdb lists one record per CDR3 protein. This table has some 190,000 distinct CDR3 sequences, 85% to 95% appearing once. Sequencing was performed on CD4+ T cells from PBMCs. These TCRs come from a human donor with Susac syndrome. CDR3s include the opening cysteine and the closing phenylalanine or tryptophan. Each record gives: V gene, clone size, J gene, D gene, CDR3 DNA, CDR3 protein. The D gene is left open where the match is weak. Rows may omit the clone size; those that give it use once, few, many or a size class.

v_gene: TRBV24-1
abundance: NA
j_gene: TRBJ2-1
d_gene: NA
CDR3nt: TGTGCCACCAGTTCTTTTAGGGGAGGTGAGGGCGTGGGGGACTCCTACAATGAGCAGTTCTTC
CDR3aa: CATSSFRGGEGVGDSYNEQFF

v_gene: TRBV30
abundance: NA
j_gene: TRBJ1-3
d_gene: NA
CDR3nt: TGTGCCTGGAGTGGCAGACTCTCTGGAAACACCATATATTTT
CDR3aa: CAWSGRLSGNTIYF

v_gene: TRBV6-5
abundance: NA
j_gene: TRBJ1-2
d_gene: NA
CDR3nt: TGTGCCAGCAGTTACGATAGACAGGCCTATGGCTACACCTTC
CDR3aa: CASSYDRQAYGYTF

v_gene: TRBV3-1
abundance: NA
j_gene: TRBJ2-1
d_gene: NA
CDR3nt: TGTGCCAGCAGCCAAGAGCGGGACTATGAGCAGTTCTTC
CDR3aa: CASSQERDYEQFF

v_gene: TRBV20-1
abundance: NA
j_gene: TRBJ2-7
d_gene: NA
CDR3nt: TGCAGTGCAGGTTACAGGGTTGGCGAGCAGTACTTC
CDR3aa: CSAGYRVGEQYF

v_gene: TRBV27
abundance: NA
j_gene: TRBJ2-5
d_gene: TRBD2
CDR3nt: TGTGCCAGTAGACTAGCGGGGGGGCGAGAGACCCAGTACTTC
CDR3aa: CASRLAGGRETQYF

v_gene: TRBV18
abundance: NA
j_gene: TRBJ1-5
d_gene: NA
CDR3nt: TGTGCCAGCTCACTCGGGCCCCGTAGCTCCCCCCAGCATTTT
CDR3aa: CASSLGPRSSPQHF

v_gene: TRBV19
abundance: NA
j_gene: TRBJ2-1
d_gene: NA
CDR3nt: TGTGCCAGTAGTGTACGGTTCGGCTCCTACAATGAGCAGTTCTTC
CDR3aa: CASSVRFGSYNEQFF

v_gene: TRBV12-3/TRBV12-4
abundance: NA
j_gene: TRBJ1-5
d_gene: NA
CDR3nt: TGTGCCAGCAGTCCCTCAGGGACCTCAAATCAGCCCCAGCATTTT
CDR3aa: CASSPSGTSNQPQHF

v_gene: TRBV11-2
abundance: once
j_gene: TRBJ1-2
d_gene: NA
CDR3nt: TGTGCCAGCAGCTTGGGGATTGGGGATGGCTACACCTTC
CDR3aa: CASSLGIGDGYTF

v_gene: TRBV7-2
abundance: NA
j_gene: TRBJ2-1
d_gene: TRBD1
CDR3nt: TGTGCCAGCAGCTCCCGGACAGGGGACAACTACAATGAGCAGTTCTTC
CDR3aa: CASSSRTGDNYNEQFF

v_gene: TRBV4-2
abundance: NA
j_gene: TRBJ2-5
d_gene: NA
CDR3nt: TGTGCCAGCAGCCAAGATTCTCAAGGGTCCCAAGAGACCCAGTACTTC
CDR3aa: CASSQDSQGSQETQYF

v_gene: TRBV7-3
abundance: NA
j_gene: TRBJ1-1
d_gene: NA
CDR3nt: TGTGCCAGCAGCTTATCAGGGAAGGACACTGAAGCTTTCTTT
CDR3aa: CASSLSGKDTEAFF

v_gene: TRBV7-2
abundance: NA
j_gene: TRBJ2-7
d_gene: TRBD1
CDR3nt: TGTGCCAGCAGTAGGGGGGGGACAGGGTTCTACGAGCAGTACTTC
CDR3aa: CASSRGGTGFYEQYF

v_gene: TRBV10-2
abundance: NA
j_gene: TRBJ2-3
d_gene: NA
CDR3nt: TGCGCCAGCAGAGGGACAATGACTAGCACAGATACGCAGTATTTT
CDR3aa: CASRGTMTSTDTQYF

v_gene: TRBV2
abundance: NA
j_gene: TRBJ2-2
d_gene: NA
CDR3nt: TGTGCCAGCAGTGCCCCCGGCGGGGAAAACACCGGGGAGCTGTTTTTT
CDR3aa: CASSAPGGENTGELFF

v_gene: TRBV20-1
abundance: NA
j_gene: TRBJ1-5
d_gene: NA
CDR3nt: TGCAGTGCTAGAGATCTGACGGCAGGGGATAATCAGCCCCAGCATTTT
CDR3aa: CSARDLTAGDNQPQHF

v_gene: TRBV6-2/TRBV6-3
abundance: NA
j_gene: TRBJ2-5
d_gene: TRBD2
CDR3nt: TGTGCCAGCAGTTACCCAAGCGGGGGGGCGGAGACCCAGTACTTC
CDR3aa: CASSYPSGGAETQYF

v_gene: TRBV19
abundance: NA
j_gene: TRBJ1-1
d_gene: NA
CDR3nt: TGTGCCAGTAGCCCACCACGGAACACTGAAGCTTTCTTT
CDR3aa: CASSPPRNTEAFF

v_gene: TRBV6-5
abundance: NA
j_gene: TRBJ2-7
d_gene: NA
CDR3nt: TGTGCCAGCCAGGTAGGGGGCGAGCAGTACTTC
CDR3aa: CASQVGGEQYF

v_gene: TRBV12-3/TRBV12-4
abundance: NA
j_gene: TRBJ1-5
d_gene: NA
CDR3nt: TGTGCCAGCAGTTTAGGAGGGCACCAGCCCCAGCATTTT
CDR3aa: CASSLGGHQPQHF

v_gene: TRBV3-1
abundance: NA
j_gene: TRBJ2-7
d_gene: NA
CDR3nt: TGTGCCAGCAGCCAAATGAGGGGTCCCTACGAGCAGTACTTC
CDR3aa: CASSQMRGPYEQYF

v_gene: TRBV9
abundance: NA
j_gene: TRBJ2-7
d_gene: NA
CDR3nt: TGTGCCAGCAGCCCCACCTATAATGCCTTCTACGAGCAGTACTTC
CDR3aa: CASSPTYNAFYEQYF

v_gene: TRBV20-1
abundance: NA
j_gene: TRBJ2-3
d_gene: TRBD2
CDR3nt: TGCAGTGCTCCTCCCCCCCTAGCGGGGGCCCGGGTGGATACGCAGTATTTT
CDR3aa: CSAPPPLAGARVDTQYF

v_gene: TRBV9
abundance: NA
j_gene: TRBJ2-7
d_gene: NA
CDR3nt: TGTGCCAGCAGCCAGGGGGGACAGCTCTACGAGCAGTACTTC
CDR3aa: CASSQGGQLYEQYF

v_gene: TRBV12-3/TRBV12-4
abundance: NA
j_gene: TRBJ2-5
d_gene: NA
CDR3nt: TGTGCCAGCAGCCTTGACGGTCGGGAGACCCAGTACTTC
CDR3aa: CASSLDGRETQYF

v_gene: TRBV5-1
abundance: NA
j_gene: TRBJ1-1
d_gene: NA
CDR3nt: TGCGCCAGCAGCTTGTTCCAGGGAAGGGCCACTGAAGCTTTCTTT
CDR3aa: CASSLFQGRATEAFF

v_gene: TRBV24-1
abundance: NA
j_gene: TRBJ2-1
d_gene: NA
CDR3nt: TGTGCCACCAGTAGGAACAATGAGCAGTTCTTC
CDR3aa: CATSRNNEQFF

v_gene: TRBV12-3/TRBV12-4
abundance: NA
j_gene: TRBJ2-7
d_gene: TRBD1
CDR3nt: TGTGCCAGCAGTCTCACACAGGGGGTCGACGAGCAGTACTTC
CDR3aa: CASSLTQGVDEQYF

v_gene: TRBV5-1
abundance: NA
j_gene: TRBJ1-6
d_gene: TRBD1
CDR3nt: TGCGCCAGCAGCTTGCCTCCCTTTCGGGACAGACCTAATTCACCCCTCCACTTT
CDR3aa: CASSLPPFRDRPNSPLHF

v_gene: TRBV20-1
abundance: NA
j_gene: TRBJ2-2
d_gene: NA
CDR3nt: TGCAGTGCTTGGGGGACACCCGGGGAGCTGTTTTTT
CDR3aa: CSAWGTPGELFF

v_gene: TRBV27
abundance: NA
j_gene: TRBJ1-5
d_gene: TRBD1
CDR3nt: TGTGCCAGCAGTTCACACACGACAGGGCTCGATCAGCCCCAGCATTTT
CDR3aa: CASSSHTTGLDQPQHF

v_gene: TRBV10-2
abundance: NA
j_gene: TRBJ2-3
d_gene: NA
CDR3nt: TGCGCCAGCAGTGAGTCGTGGGCTAGCGCTTACACAGATACGCAGTATTTT
CDR3aa: CASSESWASAYTDTQYF

v_gene: TRBV2
abundance: NA
j_gene: TRBJ2-5
d_gene: NA
CDR3nt: TGTGCCAGCGGAGGACTGCGAGAGACCCAGTACTTC
CDR3aa: CASGGLRETQYF

v_gene: TRBV11-2
abundance: NA
j_gene: TRBJ2-6
d_gene: NA
CDR3nt: TGTGCCAGCAGCTTAGAGGGAGGTATTATTTCTGGGGCCAACGTCCTGACTTTC
CDR3aa: CASSLEGGIISGANVLTF

v_gene: TRBV9
abundance: NA
j_gene: TRBJ1-5
d_gene: TRBD1
CDR3nt: TGTGCCAGCAGCGCAGGGGGCATAAGCAATCAGCCCCAGCATTTT
CDR3aa: CASSAGGISNQPQHF

v_gene: TRBV14
abundance: NA
j_gene: TRBJ2-7
d_gene: TRBD1
CDR3nt: TGTGCCAGCAGCCAATGGGACAGCTACGAGCAGTACTTC
CDR3aa: CASSQWDSYEQYF

v_gene: TRBV4-3
abundance: NA
j_gene: TRBJ2-7
d_gene: NA
CDR3nt: TGCGCCAGCAGCCAAGATGTTCGGCAGAACTACGAGCAGTACTTC
CDR3aa: CASSQDVRQNYEQYF

v_gene: TRBV5-4
abundance: NA
j_gene: TRBJ2-5
d_gene: TRBD2
CDR3nt: TGTGCCAGCAGCTTGTCGGGGGGGCCCCAGACCCAGTACTTC
CDR3aa: CASSLSGGPQTQYF

v_gene: TRBV18
abundance: NA
j_gene: TRBJ2-7
d_gene: NA
CDR3nt: TGTGCCAGCTCACTCGGGGACACGAACTACGAGCAGTACTTC
CDR3aa: CASSLGDTNYEQYF

v_gene: TRBV10-3
abundance: NA
j_gene: TRBJ1-6
d_gene: NA
CDR3nt: TGTGCCATCAGTGAGTTAGACCGTAATTCACCCCTCCACTTT
CDR3aa: CAISELDRNSPLHF